This entry lists 14 T cell receptor beta chains sequenced from one sample in a study of cytomegalovirus exposure and HLA in healthy donors. The PCR made use of 60 Vbeta and 13 Jbeta primers. Libraries were prepared by immunoSEQ multiplex PCR; TCRdb keeps only in-frame clonotypes and omits some of them. The sample yields 150,000 to 200,000 clones, approximately 78% seen once. Sequenced input: PBMCs. These receptors came from a woman aged 45-65 years in good health and CMV-seropositive.

The chain employs TRBV5-6 and TRBJ1-5; the D gene is possibly TRBD1 (6 bases). CDR3 length: 15 amino acids. Trimming removed 0 bases from V and 4 bases from J, with 11 bases in between. Germline lookup yields CDR1 SGHDT and CDR2 YYEEEE. The CDR3 nucleotides are TGTGCCAGCAGCTTGGGGGGGCTGGCAAATCAGCCCCAGCATTTT. It is translated as CASSLGGLANQPQHF.

The V and J genes are TRBV29-1 and TRBJ2-6; 10 bases line up with TRBD1. Trimming at V came to 0 bases and at J to 9 bases, leaving 23 bases not matched to a gene. Germline V gene sequence: CDR1 SQVTM, CDR2 ANQGSEA. This CDR3 has 21 amino acids. The CDR3 sequence is CSVEDRGTGDRSLLNVNVLTF. In DNA, the CDR3 is TGCAGCGTTGAAGATCGGGGGACAGGGGACAGATCCCTACTGAATGTCAACGTCCTGACTTTC.

This chain connects TRBV7-6 to TRBJ2-1; TRBD1 might be the D (6 bases). The germline V gene has CDR1 SGHVS and CDR2 FNYEAQ. The CDR3 extends over 16 amino acids. Trimming removed 6 bases from V and 0 bases from J, with 15 bases in between. CDR3 amino acids: CASSLSGHSSYNEQFF. For the CDR3, the DNA is TGTGCCAGCAGTCTCTCGGGACACAGCTCCTACAATGAGCAGTTCTTC. The whole variable domain, remainder taken from reference TRBV7-6 and TRBJ2-1, is GAGVSQSPRYKVTKRGQDVALRCDPISGHVSLYWYRQALGQGPEFLTYFNYEAQQDKSGLPNDRFSAERPEGSISTLTIQRTEQRDSAMYRCASSLSGHSSYNEQFFGPGTRLTVL.

The chain joins TRBV6-6 to TRBJ1-1; D possibly corresponds to TRBD1 (6 bases). Germline CDR1 and CDR2: MNHNY and SVGAGI (reference sequence). The V and J ends lost 6 bases and 3 bases respectively, with 11 bases between them. This CDR3 contains 13 residues. The CDR3 coding sequence is TGTGCCAGCAGCCCTCAGGGGCACACTGAAGCTTTCTTT. The encoded protein is CASSPQGHTEAFF.

The genes are TRBV11-2 and TRBJ1-2, with D hard to call. Germline V lookup: CDR1 SGHAT, CDR2 FQNNGV. V was shortened by 1 base and J by 2 bases, with 11 bases between the two germline ends. The CDR3 covers 15 residues. Written as DNA, the CDR3 is TGTGCCAGCAGCTTAGTCCCTAGAGGAAACTATGGCTACACCTTC. Translation gives CASSLVPRGNYGYTF.

The chain joins TRBV5-4 to TRBJ1-1, with D possibly being TRBD1 (5 bases). With 3 bases removed from V and 1 base from J, the gap between germline ends came to 13 bases. The CDR3 totals 15 residues. Germline lookup yields CDR1 SGHNT and CDR2 YYREEE (reference sequence). CDR3: CASSSSKGANTEAFF. CDR3 bases: TGTGCCAGCAGCTCGTCGAAAGGGGCGAACACTGAAGCTTTCTTT.

This clone was detected only a few times. The chain uses TRBV18 and TRBJ1-1; 11 bases fit TRBD1. The CDR3 contains 15 residues. Trimming removed 6 bases from V and 4 bases from J; junction bases left unmatched: 7. CDR1 is KGHSH and CDR2 is LQKENI in the germline V gene. DNA for the CDR3: TGTGCCAGCTCGGGGGACAGGGGGAGAGGCACTGAAGCTTTCTTT. This gives the protein CASSGDRGRGTEAFF. The whole variable domain, filled in from reference TRBV18 and TRBJ1-1, reads NAGVMQNPRHLVRRRGQEARLRCSPMKGHSHVYWYRQLPEEGLKFMVYLQKENIIDESGMPKERFSAEFPKEGPSILRIQQVVRGDSAAYFCASSGDRGRGTEAFFGQGTRLTVV.

The CDR3 reads CASSMGQAAYEQYF. CDR3 sequence (DNA): TGTGCCAGTAGTATGGGACAGGCCGCCTACGAGCAGTACTTC. The chain employs TRBV19 and TRBJ2-5; 8 bases match TRBD1. The end of the DNA is better explained by TRBJ2-7, so the J call may be wrong. The CDR3 is made up of 14 amino acids. Per the germline V gene, CDR1 is LNHDA and CDR2 is SQIVND (reference sequence).

The chain carries TRBV5-1 and TRBJ1-1; 7 nucleotides match TRBD1. CDR1 is SGHRS and CDR2 is YFSETQ in the germline V gene. Trimming at V came to 4 bases and at J to 4 bases, leaving 4 bases not matched to a gene. The CDR3 consists of 13 residues. CDR3 residues: CASSLDRPTEAFF. The DNA of the CDR3 is TGCGCCAGCAGCCTGGACAGGCCCACTGAAGCTTTCTTT. The whole variable domain, filled in from reference TRBV5-1 and TRBJ1-1, reads KAGVTQTPRYLIKTRGQQVTLSCSPISGHRSVSWYQQTPGQGLQFLFEYFSETQRNKGNFPGRFSGRQFSNSRSEMNVSTLELGDSALYLCASSLDRPTEAFFGQGTRLTVV.

In DNA form, the CDR3 reads TGCGCCAGCAGTGTTCCGGGACAGCCCTCCGAGCAGTACTTC. Translation: CASSVPGQPSEQYF. This sequence joins TRBV23-1 and TRBJ2-7; 7 nucleotides agree with TRBD1. TRBV23-1 is given ORF status, its function remaining uncertain. V lost 5 bases and J lost 6; bases outside the gene matches: 10. The CDR3 length is 14 residues.

In this sample, this clone turned up once. The chain uses TRBV7-9 and TRBJ2-1; 10 bases map to TRBD2. V lost 6 bases, J lost 10 bases, and 12 bases stayed unmatched. Germline CDR1 is SEHNR and CDR2 is FQNEAQ (reference sequence). The CDR3 extends over 15 amino acids. CDR3 in DNA: TGTGCCAGCAGACCTAGCGGGGGACCCCTCATGGAGCAGTTCTTC. Its protein is CASRPSGGPLMEQFF.

The chain has TRBV5-1 and TRBJ2-5; 13 bases fit TRBD2. CDR3 length: 15 amino acids. The V gene's germline CDR1 is SGHRS and CDR2 YFSETQ. V shed 4 bases and J 3 bases; nucleotides not matched to a gene: 3. Here the CDR3 DNA reads TGCGCCAGCAGCCCCGGGACTAGCGGGGAAGAGACCCAGTACTTC. Translation gives CASSPGTSGEETQYF.

V gene TRBV2 combines with J gene TRBJ1-5; D remains unclear. CDR3 length: 15 residues. With 2 bases removed from V and 3 bases from J, the gap between germline ends came to 11 bases. Per the germline V gene, CDR1 is SNHLY and CDR2 is FYNNEI. This CDR3 reads CASSEIGLFNQPQHF. The CDR3 DNA reads as TGTGCCAGCAGTGAAATCGGACTGTTCAATCAGCCCCAGCATTTT.

The chain links TRBV5-1 to TRBJ1-1, with TRBD1 as a possible D gene (5 bases). The CDR3 covers 13 residues. V was pared by 4 bases and J by 1 base, with 8 bases between. CDR1 SGHRS and CDR2 YFSETQ come from the germline V gene. The DNA of the CDR3 is TGCGCCAGCAGCGCGGGACGGAACACTGAAGCTTTCTTT. Its protein product is CASSAGRNTEAFF. The full variable domain, completed using reference TRBV5-1 and TRBJ1-1, is KAGVTQTPRYLIKTRGQQVTLSCSPISGHRSVSWYQQTPGQGLQFLFEYFSETQRNKGNFPGRFSGRQFSNSRSEMNVSTLELGDSALYLCASSAGRNTEAFFGQGTRLTVV.